Below, 17 T cell receptor beta chains from the same sample are listed, as sequenced in a study of OX40 agonist ivuxolimab in advanced cancers. The assay was immunoSEQ multiplex PCR, and TCRdb's table has in-frame clones only and misses some. Of around 53,000 clones listed, more than 85% are singletons. The specimen comprised CD4+ or CD8+ T cells sorted from blood, sampled in a trial of the OX40 agonist ivuxolimab. The receptor set was obtained from an adult with an advanced solid tumor such as melanoma, head and neck, liver or kidney cancer.

This sequence joins TRBV28 and TRBJ1-5, with D perhaps TRBD1 (6 bases). V was trimmed by 1 base and J by 1 base, leaving 14 bases between them. Germline lookup yields CDR1 MDHEN and CDR2 SYDVKM. The CDR3 has 17 amino acids. The CDR3 reads CASSLFPQGRSNQPQHF. The CDR3 nucleotides are TGTGCCAGCAGTTTATTTCCACAGGGCAGGAGCAATCAGCCCCAGCATTTT.

This chain links TRBV9 with TRBJ1-6; 7 bases line up with TRBD1. Germline V gene data show CDR1 as SGDLS and CDR2 as YYNGEE. This CDR3 has 17 amino acids. Germline trimming cut 3 bases from V and 6 bases from J; bases unmatched to any gene: 12. The CDR3 is CASSAQGQASRNSPLHF. CDR3 coding DNA: TGTGCCAGCAGCGCCCAAGGACAGGCGAGCCGTAATTCACCCCTCCACTTT.

This rearrangement joins TRBV15 to TRBJ1-5; D unclear. V lost 6 bases, J lost 4 bases, and 10 bases lay in between. The CDR3 runs to 13 residues. CDR1 is LNHNV, CDR2 YYDKDF, per germline (reference sequence). DNA for the CDR3: TGTGCCACCAGTTCTACACTGAATCAGCCCCAGCATTTT. It translates to CATSSTLNQPQHF.

V gene TRBV27 combines with J gene TRBJ2-7, with 9 nucleotides matching TRBD1. The V segment lost 5 bases and the J segment 6 bases; nucleotides outside the gene matches: 5. The CDR3 spans 13 residues. Germline V CDR1 and CDR2: MNHEY, SMNVEV (reference sequence). The CDR3 nucleotides are TGTGCCAGCAGTCCGGACAGGGGTCGCGAGCAGTACTTC. Translated: CASSPDRGREQYF.

The chain joins TRBV7-4 to TRBJ1-4; possibly TRBD1 for D (5 bases). This CDR3 has 15 residues. V was trimmed by 5 bases and J by 7 bases, leaving 17 bases between them. The germline V gene has CDR1 SGHVT and CDR2 SQSDAQ. In DNA form, the CDR3 reads TGTGCCAGCAGCCGGGGACGGAAGGGTTTTGAAAAACTGTTTTTT. Its translation: CASSRGRKGFEKLFF.

For the CDR3, the DNA is TGTGCCAGCAGGCCCGTCCGGGACTATCTTCGCAATGAGCAGTTCTTC. This encodes CASRPVRDYLRNEQFF. The gene calls are TRBV7-3 and TRBJ2-1, with 7 bases that match TRBD2. V was clipped by 6 bases and J by 6 bases; unmatched bases: 14. The CDR3 totals 16 residues. Germline V gene lookup returns CDR1 SGHTA and CDR2 FQGTGA.

V and J are TRBV7-8 and TRBJ2-2; no reliable D call. In germline, CDR1 is SGHVS, CDR2 FQNEAQ. Trimming took 3 bases from V and 3 from J, leaving 14 bases between them. The length of the CDR3 is 16 residues. CDR3 nucleotides: TGTGCCAGCAGCTTGTCCCCCGGTCCGGACACCGGGGAGCTGTTTTTT. Protein product: CASSLSPGPDTGELFF.

The chain employs TRBV27 and TRBJ2-1, with 7 bases aligning to TRBD2. Per the germline V gene, CDR1 is MNHEY and CDR2 is SMNVEV (reference sequence). V lost 6 bases and J lost 0; bases outside the gene matches: 8. The CDR3 contains 16 residues. The CDR3 coding sequence is TGTGCCAGCAGCGTCCTTGGGGGGGGCTCCTACAATGAGCAGTTCTTC. Protein: CASSVLGGGSYNEQFF.

The chain employs TRBV4-2 and TRBJ1-1; D not certain. CDR1 LGHNA and CDR2 YNFKEQ come from the germline V gene. The CDR3 is 14 amino acids. V was trimmed by 4 bases and J by 0 bases, leaving 9 bases between them. CDR3 sequence: CASSPIGMNTEAFF. CDR3 coding DNA: TGTGCCAGCAGCCCCATTGGAATGAACACTGAAGCTTTCTTT.

The chain combines TRBV5-6 with TRBJ2-1, with 8 bases identical to TRBD2. There are 18 residues in the CDR3. Trimming took 1 base from V and 8 from J; bases not matched to a gene: 17. Germline V gives CDR1 SGHDT, CDR2 YYEEEE. CDR3 DNA: TGTGCCAGCAGCTTGTTAAGTTTGTCAAGCGGGAGTGCGCATGAGCAGTTCTTC. Translating it yields CASSLLSLSSGSAHEQFF.

V and J are TRBV20-1 and TRBJ1-5; D may be TRBD1 (5 bases). The length of the CDR3 is 11 residues. Trimming stripped 2 bases from V and 6 bases from J, with 5 bases between. CDR1 and CDR2 (germline): DFQATT, SNEGSKA (reference sequence). The CDR3: CSARRGQPQHF. The CDR3 region has the DNA TGCAGTGCTAGAAGGGGTCAGCCCCAGCATTTT.

This clone was detected ten times or more. The chain has TRBV10-1 and TRBJ1-1; D remains ambiguous. Germline V gene lookup returns CDR1 WNHNN and CDR2 SYGVQD (reference sequence). This CDR3 is 13 amino acids long. V lost 0 bases to trimming and J lost 4 bases, with 6 bases between them. The DNA of the CDR3 is TGCGCCAGCAGTGAGTCAGGTGGCACTGAAGCTTTCTTT. The encoded protein is CASSESGGTEAFF.

V gene TRBV27 combines with J gene TRBJ2-3, with unresolved D. Trimming left V 5 bases short and J 6 bases short, with 15 bases between. The germline V gene has CDR1 MNHEY and CDR2 SMNVEV (reference sequence). The CDR3 is 14 residues long. As DNA, the CDR3 is TGTGCCAGCAGTATTCTAGGGATGTCGGATACGCAGTATTTT. It codes for CASSILGMSDTQYF.

The chain links TRBV4-2 to TRBJ2-2; the match to TRBD2 covers 7 bases. V was pared by 0 bases and J by 4 bases, with 8 bases of the junction left unmatched. The germline V gene has CDR1 LGHNA and CDR2 YNFKEQ. CDR3 length: 17 amino acids. This CDR3 is CASSQEERTRPTGELFF. The CDR3 coding sequence is TGTGCCAGCAGCCAAGAAGAAAGGACTAGACCCACCGGGGAGCTGTTTTTT.

The J gene is TRBJ1-2, the V gene TRBV2; unclear D gene. In germline, CDR1 is SNHLY, CDR2 FYNNEI. V shed 0 bases and J shed 4 bases, with 9 bases lying between them. This CDR3 is 14 amino acids long. CDR3 sequence: CASSEALGSYGYTF. The CDR3, as DNA: TGTGCCAGCAGTGAAGCGCTGGGAAGCTATGGCTACACCTTC.

The genes are TRBV6-5 and TRBJ2-7; D is uncertain. The CDR3 runs 11 residues. The germline V gene encodes CDR1 MNHEY and CDR2 SVGAGI. V was cut by 0 bases and J by 6 bases, with 3 bases left in between. The CDR3 is CASSYSGEQYF. The CDR3 DNA reads TGTGCCAGCAGTTACTCGGGCGAGCAGTACTTC.

This chain joins TRBV29-1 and TRBJ2-7; 11 nucleotides align to TRBD1. Germline-derived CDR1 and CDR2 are SQVTM and ANQGSEA. The CDR3 is made up of 14 amino acids. The V gene end was trimmed by 4 bases and the J gene end by 5 bases; junction bases not matched to a gene: 7. The CDR3 here is CSVVTGQGDDEQYF. DNA of the CDR3: TGCAGCGTTGTAACGGGACAGGGGGACGACGAGCAGTACTTC.